These 20 T cell receptor beta chains came from one sample sequenced in a study of blood T cell repertoires in COVID-19. Clones were sequenced by immunoSEQ multiplex PCR, and TCRdb holds only the in-frame ones, with some missing. The sample lists 360,000 or so clones, approximately 89% occurring once. What was sequenced was peripheral blood. All receptors derive from a woman aged 60 to 75 with COVID-19, enrolled during active disease.

The chain has TRBV7-8 and TRBJ2-7; 9 bases are shared with TRBD1. The V and J ends lost 7 bases and 6 bases, in that order; junction bases with no gene match: 7. CDR1 is SGHVS and CDR2 is FQNEAQ in the germline V gene. This CDR3 comprises 13 residues. The CDR3 bases are TGTGCCAGCACCGGACAGGGGTGGCGCGAGCAGTACTTC. Residues: CASTGQGWREQYF.

This rearrangement joins TRBV6-1 to TRBJ2-2; D may be TRBD1 (6 bases). The CDR3 runs to 13 residues. Trimming stripped 1 base from V and 9 bases from J, with 9 bases between. Germline assignment: CDR1 MNHNS and CDR2 SASEGT. The CDR3 coding sequence is TGTGCCAGCAGTGAAGGCAGGGGCTGGGAGCTGTTTTTT. Translation gives CASSEGRGWELFF.

The gene calls are TRBV11-3 and TRBJ2-3; D ambiguous. Trimming left V 5 bases short and J 1 base short, with 13 bases between. From germline, CDR1 is SGHNT and CDR2 YENEEA. The CDR3 is 15 residues long. The CDR3 DNA reads TGTGCCAGCAGCCGCGTTGGTAGTGGCACAGATACGCAGTATTTT. It yields the protein CASSRVGSGTDTQYF.

The V and J genes are TRBV4-1 and TRBJ2-5, with D tentatively TRBD2 (6 bases). V shed 3 bases and J shed 7 bases, with 21 bases lying between them. Germline values: CDR1 MGHRA, CDR2 YSYEKL. The CDR3 is made up of 16 amino acids. The CDR3 is CASSQFSVGGLGTQYF. CDR3 coding DNA: TGCGCCAGCAGCCAGTTCTCCGTCGGGGGATTAGGGACCCAGTACTTC.

The chain couples TRBV5-1 to TRBJ2-2, with 12 bases that match TRBD2. The V gene's germline CDR1 is SGHRS and CDR2 YFSETQ. The trim removed 4 bases at V and 0 bases at J, leaving 4 bases unmatched. This CDR3 spans 17 amino acids. CDR3 coding DNA: TGCGCCAGCAGCCAAGGACTAGCGGGGTCGAACACCGGGGAGCTGTTTTTT. It specifies CASSQGLAGSNTGELFF.

V gene TRBV12-3 or TRBV12-4 combines with J gene TRBJ1-1; D call uncertain. V was trimmed by 2 bases and J by 7 bases, leaving 11 bases between them. This CDR3 is 13 amino acids long. CDR3 sequence (DNA): TGTGCCAGCAGTTTATCTACAGCAAATGAAGCTTTCTTT. This translates into CASSLSTANEAFF.

The rearrangement joins TRBV5-1 to TRBJ1-1; a weak D match, TRBD1 (5 bases). Germline lookup yields CDR1 SGHRS and CDR2 YFSETQ. CDR3 length: 15 amino acids. V was pared by 4 bases and J by 5 bases, with 18 bases between. CDR3 in DNA: TGCGCCAGCAGCCCTCACAGGCCCCTCTATACTGAAGCTTTCTTT. Translating it yields CASSPHRPLYTEAFF.

The chain joins TRBV21-1 to TRBJ2-1; TRBD1 is taken as the D call from the table, unchecked against the DNA. TRBV21-1 represents a pseudogene. This CDR3 is 14 amino acids long. The DNA of the CDR3 is TGTGCCAGCCGACGACATTCTTCCTACAATGAGCAGTTCTTC. Translated, it gives CASRRHSSYNEQFF.

This CDR3 is CASSGTLTGVRGKLFF. CDR3 coding DNA: TGTGCCAGCAGCGGTACCTTGACAGGGGTGAGAGGAAAACTGTTTTTT. The genes are TRBV7-2 and TRBJ1-4, with 8 bases that match TRBD1. In germline, CDR1 is SGHTA, CDR2 FQGNSA. The V and J ends lost 5 bases and 10 bases, in that order; junction bases with no gene match: 15. CDR3 size: 16 residues.

The chain employs TRBV7-2 and TRBJ2-3; 10 bases are shared with TRBD2. With 8 bases clipped from V and 3 bases from J, the junction kept 5 bases outside the gene matches. CDR1 is SGHTA and CDR2 is FQGNSA in the germline V gene. This CDR3 has 14 amino acids. The CDR3 sequence: CASRRTSGTDTQYF. The DNA for the CDR3 is TGTGCCAGCCGGCGGACTAGCGGAACAGATACGCAGTATTTT.

The chain employs TRBV5-1 and TRBJ2-1, with 7 bases aligning to TRBD2. Germline V gene lookup returns CDR1 SGHRS and CDR2 YFSETQ. Trimming cost V 3 bases and J 0 bases; bases outside gene matches: 0. The length of the CDR3 is 14 residues. The CDR3 reads CASSSSGSYNEQFF. CDR3 nucleotides: TGCGCCAGCAGCTCTAGCGGCTCCTACAATGAGCAGTTCTTC.

V and J are TRBV5-1 and TRBJ2-1; 10 positions match TRBD2. CDR3 length: 16 amino acids. V lost 0 bases to trimming and J lost 5 bases; unmatched junction nucleotides: 5. In germline, CDR1 is SGHRS, CDR2 YFSETQ. As DNA, the CDR3 is TGCGCCAGCAGCTTGGGAGTAGCGGGGGGCGACAATGAGCAGTTCTTC. This codes for CASSLGVAGGDNEQFF.

This rearrangement joins TRBV2 to TRBJ1-2; 7 positions agree with TRBD1. Germline V lookup: CDR1 SNHLY, CDR2 FYNNEI. This CDR3 contains 13 residues. V dropped 4 bases and J dropped 4; count of bases not matched to a gene: 3. CDR3 protein: CASSVTGRYGYTF. In DNA form, the CDR3 reads TGTGCCAGCAGTGTGACAGGGCGCTATGGCTACACCTTC.

The rearrangement joins TRBV29-1 to TRBJ2-1; D is uncertain. This CDR3 has 12 residues. With 4 bases removed from V and 0 bases from J, the gap between germline ends came to 4 bases. The germline CDR1 and CDR2 sequences are SQVTM and ANQGSEA. The CDR3 spells CSVASSYNEQFF. The CDR3 DNA reads as TGCAGCGTTGCTAGCTCCTACAATGAGCAGTTCTTC.

The chain joins TRBV28 to TRBJ1-6; D unclear. Between the trimmed V and J ends, which lost 6 bases and 7 bases, there was a span of 13 bases. The CDR3 is made up of 14 amino acids. Germline CDR1 MDHEN, CDR2 SYDVKM. As DNA, the CDR3 is TGTGCCAGCAGCACGTACGGGGTAAATTCACCCCTCCACTTT. Translated, it gives CASSTYGVNSPLHF.

This clone showed up just a few times. The V gene is TRBV29-1, the J gene TRBJ1-4, with 8 bases identical to TRBD1. V shed 7 bases, J shed 0 bases, and the junction held 4 bases outside the gene matches. The CDR3 is 14 amino acids. CDR1 and CDR2 (germline): SQVTM, ANQGSEA. CDR3 DNA: TGCAGCGCCGGACAGGGAGCAACTAATGAAAAACTGTTTTTT. Amino acid sequence: CSAGQGATNEKLFF.

This chain uses TRBV5-6 with TRBJ1-2; TRBD1 matches at 9 bases. This CDR3 has 13 residues. In germline, CDR1 is SGHDT, CDR2 YYEEEE. V was pared by 5 bases and J by 8 bases, with 7 bases of the junction left unmatched. The CDR3 DNA reads TGTGCCAGCAGTCCCGGGACAGGGATCGGCTACACCTTC. Encoded protein: CASSPGTGIGYTF.

The chain recombines TRBV20-1 with TRBJ1-5; D gene unclear. The V end lost 3 bases, the J end lost 1 base, and 13 bases lay between the germline ends. Germline-derived CDR1 and CDR2 are DFQATT and SNEGSKA (reference sequence). This CDR3 is 15 amino acids long. CDR3 region: CSASTGWESNQPQHF. The CDR3 coding sequence is TGCAGTGCTAGTACGGGGTGGGAGAGCAATCAGCCCCAGCATTTT.

This clone was counted once. This chain uses TRBV6-5 with TRBJ2-2; the match to TRBD1 covers 7 bases. The CDR3 is made up of 14 amino acids. Per the germline V gene, CDR1 is MNHEY and CDR2 is SVGAGI. The trim removed 6 bases at V and 5 bases at J, leaving 6 bases unmatched. CDR3 bases: TGTGCCAGCAGGAGACAGGGCGGGACCGGGGAGCTGTTTTTT. Amino acid sequence: CASRRQGGTGELFF.

This chain joins TRBV7-9 and TRBJ1-3, with 11 bases identical to TRBD1. CDR1 is SEHNR and CDR2 is FQNEAQ in the germline V gene (reference sequence). J lost 4 bases, V lost 3 bases, and 2 bases had no gene match. The CDR3 sequence is 15 residues long. In DNA form, the CDR3 reads TGTGCCAGCAGCTTGGGACAGGGGGACGGAAACACCATATATTTT. Translating it yields CASSLGQGDGNTIYF.